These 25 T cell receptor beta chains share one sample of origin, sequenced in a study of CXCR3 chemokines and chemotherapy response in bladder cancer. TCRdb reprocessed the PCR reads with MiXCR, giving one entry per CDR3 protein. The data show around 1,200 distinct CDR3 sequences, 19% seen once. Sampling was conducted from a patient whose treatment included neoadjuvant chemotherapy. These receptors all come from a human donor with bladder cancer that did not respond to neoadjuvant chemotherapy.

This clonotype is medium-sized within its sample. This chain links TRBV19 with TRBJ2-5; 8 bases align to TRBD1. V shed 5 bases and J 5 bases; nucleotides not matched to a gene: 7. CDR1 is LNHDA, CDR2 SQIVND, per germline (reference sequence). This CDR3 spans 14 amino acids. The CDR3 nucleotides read TGTGCCAGTAGTCTCGGGACAGGAGGGGAGACCCAGTACTTC. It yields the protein CASSLGTGGETQYF. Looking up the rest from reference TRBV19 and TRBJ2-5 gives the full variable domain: DGGITQSPKYLFRKEGQNVTLSCEQNLNHDAMYWYRQDPGQGLRLIYYSQIVNDFQKGDIAEGYSVSREKKESFPLTVTSAQKNPTAFYLCASSLGTGGETQYFGPGTRLLVL.

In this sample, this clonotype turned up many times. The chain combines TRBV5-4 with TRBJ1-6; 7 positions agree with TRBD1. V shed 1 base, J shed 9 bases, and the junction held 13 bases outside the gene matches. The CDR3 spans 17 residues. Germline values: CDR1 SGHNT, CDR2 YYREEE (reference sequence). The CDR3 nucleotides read TGTGCCAGCAGCTTGTTCTACAGGGGTAGCAGCGGTTCACCCCTCCACTTT. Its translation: CASSLFYRGSSGSPLHF.

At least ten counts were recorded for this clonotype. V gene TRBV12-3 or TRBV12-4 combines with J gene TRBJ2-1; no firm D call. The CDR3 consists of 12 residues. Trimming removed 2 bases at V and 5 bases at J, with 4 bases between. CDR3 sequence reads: CASSLPHNEQFF. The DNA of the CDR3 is TGTGCCAGCAGTTTACCCCACAATGAGCAGTTCTTC.

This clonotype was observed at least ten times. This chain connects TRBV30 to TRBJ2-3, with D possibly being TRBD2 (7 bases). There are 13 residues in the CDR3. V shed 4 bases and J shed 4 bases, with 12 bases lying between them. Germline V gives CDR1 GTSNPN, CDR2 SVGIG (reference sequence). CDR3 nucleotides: TGTGCCTGGACTAGGGGGGGCCCAGATACGCAGTATTTT. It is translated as CAWTRGGPDTQYF.

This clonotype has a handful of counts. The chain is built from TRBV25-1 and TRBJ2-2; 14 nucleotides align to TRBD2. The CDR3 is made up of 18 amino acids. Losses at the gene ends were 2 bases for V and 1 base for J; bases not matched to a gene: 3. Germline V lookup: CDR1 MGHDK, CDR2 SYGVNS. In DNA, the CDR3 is TGTGCCAGCAGTGAAGGACTAGCGGGAGGCGAGAACACCGGGGAGCTGTTTTTT. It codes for CASSEGLAGGENTGELFF.

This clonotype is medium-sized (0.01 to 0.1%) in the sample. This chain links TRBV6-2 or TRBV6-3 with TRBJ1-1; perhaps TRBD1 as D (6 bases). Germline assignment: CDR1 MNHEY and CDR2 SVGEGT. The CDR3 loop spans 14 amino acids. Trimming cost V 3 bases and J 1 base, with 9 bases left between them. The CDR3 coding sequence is TGTGCCAGCAGTTATTTCAGGGGGAACACTGAAGCTTTCTTT. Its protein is CASSYFRGNTEAFF.

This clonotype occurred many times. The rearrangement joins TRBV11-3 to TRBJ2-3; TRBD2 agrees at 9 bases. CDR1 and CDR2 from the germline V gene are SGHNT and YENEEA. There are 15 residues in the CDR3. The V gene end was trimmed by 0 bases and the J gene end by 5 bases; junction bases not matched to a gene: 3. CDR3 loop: CASSLEGLAGDTQYF. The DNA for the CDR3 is TGTGCCAGCAGCTTAGAGGGACTAGCTGGAGATACGCAGTATTTT.

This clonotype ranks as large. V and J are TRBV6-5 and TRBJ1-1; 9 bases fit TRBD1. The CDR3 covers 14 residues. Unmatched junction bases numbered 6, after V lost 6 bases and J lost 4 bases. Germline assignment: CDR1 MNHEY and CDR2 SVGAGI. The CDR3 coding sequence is TGTGCCAGCAGCCTCGGGACAGGGCTCACTGAAGCTTTCTTT. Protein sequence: CASSLGTGLTEAFF.

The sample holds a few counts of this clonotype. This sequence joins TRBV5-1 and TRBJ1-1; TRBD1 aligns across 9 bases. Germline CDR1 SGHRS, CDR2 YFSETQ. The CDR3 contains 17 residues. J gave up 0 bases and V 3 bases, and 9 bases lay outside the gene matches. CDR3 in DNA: TGCGCCAGCAGCTACCTGGGACAGGGCAACATGAACACTGAAGCTTTCTTT. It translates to CASSYLGQGNMNTEAFF.

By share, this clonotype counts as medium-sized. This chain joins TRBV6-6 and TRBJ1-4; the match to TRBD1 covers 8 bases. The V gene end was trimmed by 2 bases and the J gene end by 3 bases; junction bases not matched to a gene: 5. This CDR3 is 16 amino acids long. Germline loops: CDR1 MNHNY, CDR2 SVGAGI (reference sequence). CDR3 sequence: CASSYTGQGPNEKLFF. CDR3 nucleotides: TGTGCCAGCAGTTACACTGGACAGGGACCTAATGAAAAACTGTTTTTT.

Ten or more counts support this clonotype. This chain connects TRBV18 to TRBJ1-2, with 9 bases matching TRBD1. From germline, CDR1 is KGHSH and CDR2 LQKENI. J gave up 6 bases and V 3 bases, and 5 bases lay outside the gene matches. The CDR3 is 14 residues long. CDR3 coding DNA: TGTGCCAGCTCACCGGACAGGGGAAACAATGGCTACACCTTC. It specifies CASSPDRGNNGYTF.

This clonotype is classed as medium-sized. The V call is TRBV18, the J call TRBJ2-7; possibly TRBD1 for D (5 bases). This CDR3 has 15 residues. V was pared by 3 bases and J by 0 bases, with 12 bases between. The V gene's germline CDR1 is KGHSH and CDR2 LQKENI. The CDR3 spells CASSPSGLASYEQYF. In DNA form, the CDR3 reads TGTGCCAGCTCACCTTCAGGGTTAGCCTCCTACGAGCAGTACTTC.

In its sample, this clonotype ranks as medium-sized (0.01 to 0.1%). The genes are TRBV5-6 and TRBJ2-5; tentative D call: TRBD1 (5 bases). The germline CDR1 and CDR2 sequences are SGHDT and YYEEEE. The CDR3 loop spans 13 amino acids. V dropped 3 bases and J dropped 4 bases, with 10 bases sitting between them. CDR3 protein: CASSWGNGETQYF. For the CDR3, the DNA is TGTGCCAGCAGCTGGGGCAACGGAGAGACCCAGTACTTC.

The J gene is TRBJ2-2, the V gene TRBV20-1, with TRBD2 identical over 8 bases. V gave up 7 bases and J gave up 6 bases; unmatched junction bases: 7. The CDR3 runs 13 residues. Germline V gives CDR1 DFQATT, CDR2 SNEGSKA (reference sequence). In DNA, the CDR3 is TGCAGTGTTAGCCAGACTAGCGCCGGGGAGCTGTTTTTT. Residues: CSVSQTSAGELFF.

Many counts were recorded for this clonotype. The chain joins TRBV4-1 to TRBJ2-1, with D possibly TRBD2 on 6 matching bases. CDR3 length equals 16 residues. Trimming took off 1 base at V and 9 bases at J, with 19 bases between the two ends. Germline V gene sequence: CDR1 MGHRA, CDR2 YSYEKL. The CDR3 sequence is CASSQGEGREAIEQFF. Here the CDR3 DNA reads TGCGCCAGCAGCCAAGGAGAGGGGCGGGAAGCAATTGAGCAGTTCTTC.

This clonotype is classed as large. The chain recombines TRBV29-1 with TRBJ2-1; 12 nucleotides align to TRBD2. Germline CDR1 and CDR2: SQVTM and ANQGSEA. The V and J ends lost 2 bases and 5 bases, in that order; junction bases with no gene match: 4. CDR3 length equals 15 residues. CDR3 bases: TGCAGCGTTGAACGCCTAGCGGGAGGGGACAATGAGCAGTTCTTC. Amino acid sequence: CSVERLAGGDNEQFF.

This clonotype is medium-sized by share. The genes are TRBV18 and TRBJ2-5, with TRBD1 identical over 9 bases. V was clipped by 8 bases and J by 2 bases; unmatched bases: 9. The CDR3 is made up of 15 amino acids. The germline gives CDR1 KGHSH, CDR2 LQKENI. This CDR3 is CASASSTGGQETQYF. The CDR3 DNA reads TGTGCCAGCGCCTCCTCGACAGGGGGTCAAGAGACCCAGTACTTC.

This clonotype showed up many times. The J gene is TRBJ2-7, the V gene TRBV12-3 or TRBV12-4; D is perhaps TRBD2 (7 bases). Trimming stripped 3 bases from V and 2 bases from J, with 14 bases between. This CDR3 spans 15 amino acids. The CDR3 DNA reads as TGTGCCAGCAGTTTTGGAGGGGGGGCAGCCTACGAGCAGTACTTC. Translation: CASSFGGGAAYEQYF.

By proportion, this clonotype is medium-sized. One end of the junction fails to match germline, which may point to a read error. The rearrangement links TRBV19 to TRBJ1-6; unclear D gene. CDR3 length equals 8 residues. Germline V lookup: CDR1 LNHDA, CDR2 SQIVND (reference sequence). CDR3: CASSRGRF. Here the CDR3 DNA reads TGTGCCAGTAGTAGGGGTCGCTTT.

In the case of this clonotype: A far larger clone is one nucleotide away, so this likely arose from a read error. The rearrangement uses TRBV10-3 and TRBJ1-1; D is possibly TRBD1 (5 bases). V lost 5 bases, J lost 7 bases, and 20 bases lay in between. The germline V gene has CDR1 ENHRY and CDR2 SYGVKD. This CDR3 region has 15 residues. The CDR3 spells CAISSGPGRTYEAFF. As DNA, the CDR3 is TGTGCCATCAGTTCGGGTCCGGGACGGACGTATGAAGCTTTCTTT.

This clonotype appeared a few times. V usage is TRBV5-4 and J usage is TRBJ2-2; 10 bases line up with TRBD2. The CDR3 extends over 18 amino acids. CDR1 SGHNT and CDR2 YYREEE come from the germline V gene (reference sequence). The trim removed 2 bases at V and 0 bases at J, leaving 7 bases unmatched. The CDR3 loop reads CASSFPGTSEPNTGELFF. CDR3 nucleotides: TGTGCCAGCAGCTTTCCCGGGACTAGCGAACCGAACACCGGGGAGCTGTTTTTT. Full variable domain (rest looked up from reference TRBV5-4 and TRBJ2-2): ETGVTQSPTHLIKTRGQQVTLRCSSQSGHNTVSWYQQALGQGPQFIFQYYREEENGRGNFPPRFSGLQFPNYSSELNVNALELDDSALYLCASSFPGTSEPNTGELFFGEGSRLTVL.

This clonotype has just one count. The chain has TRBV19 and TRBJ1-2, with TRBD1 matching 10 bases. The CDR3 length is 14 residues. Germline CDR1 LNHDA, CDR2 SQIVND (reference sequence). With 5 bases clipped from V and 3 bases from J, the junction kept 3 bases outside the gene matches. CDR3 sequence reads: CASSVGTGDYGYTF. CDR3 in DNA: TGTGCCAGTAGTGTTGGGACAGGGGACTATGGCTACACCTTC.

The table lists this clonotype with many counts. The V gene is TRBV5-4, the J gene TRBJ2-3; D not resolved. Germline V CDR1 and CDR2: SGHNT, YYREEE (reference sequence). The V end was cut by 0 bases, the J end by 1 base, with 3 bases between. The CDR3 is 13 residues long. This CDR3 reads CASSLGGTDTQYF. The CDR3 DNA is TGTGCCAGCAGCTTGGGAGGCACAGATACGCAGTATTTT.

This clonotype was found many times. In nucleotides, the CDR3 is TGTGCCAGCTCGTTAGTGAACTCGAATGAGCAGTTCTTC. This encodes CASSLVNSNEQFF. The chain uses TRBV27 and TRBJ2-1; no reliable D call. CDR3 size: 13 residues. V was pared by 8 bases and J by 7 bases, with 15 bases between. Germline values: CDR1 MNHEY, CDR2 SMNVEV (reference sequence).

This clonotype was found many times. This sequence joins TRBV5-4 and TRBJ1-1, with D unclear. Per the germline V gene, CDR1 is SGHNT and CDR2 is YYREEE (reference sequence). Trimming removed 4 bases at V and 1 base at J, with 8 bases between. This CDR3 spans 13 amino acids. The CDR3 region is CASSQARNTEAFF. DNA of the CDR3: TGTGCCAGCAGCCAGGCAAGGAACACTGAAGCTTTCTTT.